Following are 27 T cell receptor beta chains from one sample sequenced in a study of T-cell memory formation after mild COVID-19. Via MiXCR, TCRdb re-called the 5' RACE reads, giving one row per CDR3 protein. The profile covers some 320,000 distinct CDR3 sequences, with over 11% appearing a single time and about 21% taken by the ten largest. The sequencing sample was made of PBMCs or a T cell subset sorted from them (not recorded which). The source is a young man who had mild COVID-19 (a few samples of this study predate the infection). Cell type and time point are not known.

CDR3 nucleotide sequence: TGTGCCATCAGTGAGGGCTGGGGGTCCTATGGCTACACCTTC. It encodes CAISEGWGSYGYTF. The chain has TRBV10-3 and TRBJ1-2; D may be TRBD1 (5 bases). Per the germline V gene, CDR1 is ENHRY and CDR2 is SYGVKD. V was trimmed by 2 bases and J by 4 bases, leaving 11 bases between them. CDR3 length equals 14 residues.

This sequence joins TRBV6-2 or TRBV6-3 and TRBJ2-5; weak D call: TRBD1 (5 bases). Trimming took 6 bases from V and 7 from J, leaving 15 bases between them. The CDR3 is 13 amino acids. Germline lookup yields CDR1 MNHEY and CDR2 SVGEGT. The CDR3 DNA reads TGTGCCAGCAGGTTAACAGGAGACGGGACCCAGTACTTC. Translation: CASRLTGDGTQYF.

This clonotype was detected many times. The chain recombines TRBV7-2 with TRBJ1-1, with D unclear. This CDR3 is 15 amino acids long. V lost 2 bases and J 4 bases, leaving 14 bases between the germline ends. Germline V gene lookup returns CDR1 SGHTA and CDR2 FQGNSA. CDR3 sequence reads: CASSLLTYWGTEAFF. The DNA of the CDR3 is TGTGCCAGCAGCTTACTAACTTACTGGGGCACTGAAGCTTTCTTT.

This clonotype was recorded a few times. Compared with germline, one end of the junction differs, possibly owing to a read error. The chain recombines TRBV7-7 with TRBJ2-1; 7 positions agree with TRBD2. The CDR3 is 16 amino acids. CDR1 is SSHAT and CDR2 is FNYEAQ in the germline V gene (reference sequence). CDR3 nucleotides: TGTGCTAGCAGCTTAGGTGATGGGGGGGGATACAATGAGCAGTTCTTC. Translating it yields CASSLGDGGGYNEQFF. Supplemented by reference TRBV7-7 and TRBJ2-1, the full variable domain reads GAGVSQSPRYKVTKRGQDVTLRCDPISSHATLYWYQQALGQGPEFLTYFNYEAQPDKSGLPSDRFSAERPEGSISTLTIQRTEQRDSAMYRCASSLGDGGGYNEQFFGPGTRLTVL.

The CDR3 is CASSQVRTGGTDTQYF. The CDR3 nucleotides are TGTGCCAGCAGCCAAGTTCGGACAGGAGGCACAGATACGCAGTATTTT. The genes are TRBV4-2 and TRBJ2-3, with 7 bases that match TRBD1. The CDR3 has 16 amino acids. The V and J ends lost 1 base and 1 base, in that order; junction bases with no gene match: 5. Looked up from germline, CDR1 is LGHNA and CDR2 is YNFKEQ.

The rearrangement links TRBV6-5 to TRBJ2-7; 10 bases are shared with TRBD2. This CDR3 has 16 residues. Germline CDR1 reads MNHEY; CDR2 reads SVGAGI. The V and J ends lost 6 bases and 6 bases, in that order; junction bases with no gene match: 14. CDR3 amino acids: CASSRTSGASIGEQYF. Here the CDR3 DNA reads TGTGCCAGCAGCAGAACTAGCGGGGCGTCTATCGGCGAGCAGTACTTC.

The rearrangement links TRBV19 to TRBJ1-2; maybe TRBD1 (5 bases). The ends were cut back, 5 bases at V and 8 bases at J, with 21 bases in the middle. Germline V CDR1 and CDR2: LNHDA, SQIVND (reference sequence). The CDR3 covers 15 residues. As DNA, the CDR3 is TGTGCCAGTAGTGCCGGGACTCGTCCCTCGGGGGGCTACACCTTC. Amino acid sequence: CASSAGTRPSGGYTF.

The V gene is TRBV5-4, the J gene TRBJ1-1; D is possibly TRBD1 (5 bases). Germline values: CDR1 SGHNT, CDR2 YYREEE (reference sequence). Trimming took 0 bases from V and 11 from J, leaving 11 bases between them. The CDR3 totals 12 residues. This CDR3 is CASSLAQGTAFF. The CDR3 coding sequence is TGTGCCAGCAGCTTGGCCCAGGGCACGGCTTTCTTT.

This clonotype was picked up a small number of times. The chain joins TRBV28 to TRBJ2-7; D perhaps matches TRBD2 (6 bases). Deletions cut 6 bases from V and 3 bases from J, with 15 bases between. This CDR3 has 14 residues. The germline CDR1 and CDR2 sequences are MDHEN and SYDVKM. This CDR3 is CASSSGQDHYEQYV. The DNA of the CDR3 is TGTGCCAGCAGCAGCGGGCAGGATCACTACGAGCAGTACGTC.

This clonotype was detected ten times or more. The chain uses TRBV5-6 and TRBJ2-6; D not resolved. Germline V gives CDR1 SGHDT, CDR2 YYEEEE. The length of the CDR3 is 15 residues. V lost 5 bases, J lost 0 bases, and 9 bases lay in between. CDR3 nucleotides: TGTGCCAGCAGAATTGGGCTCTCTGGGGCCAACGTCCTGACTTTC. It is translated as CASRIGLSGANVLTF.

V is TRBV6-1 and J is TRBJ2-1; 11 nucleotides align to TRBD2. The CDR3 runs to 16 residues. The V and J ends lost 6 bases and 6 bases, in that order; junction bases with no gene match: 10. Germline assignment: CDR1 MNHNS and CDR2 SASEGT. In DNA form, the CDR3 reads TGTGCCAGCAGCGCCTATAGCGGGGGGGCCGTCAATGAGCAGTTCTTC. It yields the protein CASSAYSGGAVNEQFF.

The V and J genes are TRBV7-8 and TRBJ1-4; no reliable D call. Germline V gene lookup returns CDR1 SGHVS and CDR2 FQNEAQ. The CDR3 runs 14 residues. Trimming removed 5 bases at V and 8 bases at J, with 15 bases between. The CDR3 DNA reads as TGTGCCAGCAGCCACACCGGAGGGAAGGAAAAACTGTTTTTT. Protein: CASSHTGGKEKLFF.

The V and J genes are TRBV6-2 or TRBV6-3 and TRBJ2-7; the D gene is possibly TRBD2 (7 bases). The CDR3 has 15 amino acids. Germline CDR1 reads MNHEY; CDR2 reads SVGEGT. V was trimmed by 2 bases and J by 5 bases, leaving 16 bases between them. The CDR3 DNA reads as TGTGCCAGCAGTTACGAGGGGGGGCCTCGGAACGAGCAGTACGTC. Its translation: CASSYEGGPRNEQYV.

There are a few counts of this clonotype. The rearrangement uses TRBV19 and TRBJ2-1; D ambiguous. V lost 3 bases and J lost 0, with 12 bases in between. The CDR3 is 16 residues long. CDR1 and CDR2 (germline): LNHDA, SQIVND (reference sequence). CDR3 protein: CASSMGRASSYNEQFF. The CDR3 nucleotides read TGTGCCAGTAGTATGGGTAGGGCTAGCTCCTACAATGAGCAGTTCTTC. The full variable domain, in which reference TRBV19 and TRBJ2-1 provide the parts outside the CDR3, is DGGITQSPKYLFRKEGQNVTLSCEQNLNHDAMYWYRQDPGQGLRLIYYSQIVNDFQKGDIAEGYSVSREKKESFPLTVTSAQKNPTAFYLCASSMGRASSYNEQFFGPGTRLTVL.

The chain carries TRBV7-9 and TRBJ1-1; D possibly corresponds to TRBD1 (5 bases). Germline loops: CDR1 SEHNR, CDR2 FQNEAQ (reference sequence). The CDR3 is made up of 13 amino acids. The V end was cut by 6 bases, the J end by 0 bases, with 8 bases between. As DNA, the CDR3 is TGTGCCAGCAGTGGGGGGATGAACACTGAAGCTTTCTTT. Encoded protein: CASSGGMNTEAFF.

This clonotype was counted ten times or more. The J gene is TRBJ2-5, the V gene TRBV5-1; D possibly matches TRBD1 or TRBD2 (5 bases each). Germline V gene data show CDR1 as SGHRS and CDR2 as YFSETQ. The CDR3 spans 14 residues. V gave up 3 bases and J gave up 9 bases, with 18 bases separating them. The CDR3 DNA sequence: TGCGCCAGCAGCTCCGGGACGGCCATGGGGGCCCAGTACTTC. Translating gives CASSSGTAMGAQYF.

The genes are TRBV12-3 or TRBV12-4 and TRBJ1-4; D ambiguous. Trimming shortened V by 8 bases and J by 8 bases, and 12 bases separated the two germline ends. The CDR3 is 12 amino acids. CDR3 amino acids: CASALNGEKLFF. The CDR3 DNA sequence: TGTGCCAGCGCCCTGAACGGGGAAAAACTGTTTTTT.

This chain links TRBV20-1 with TRBJ2-1; the D is unclear. CDR1 is DFQATT and CDR2 is SNEGSKA in the germline V gene (reference sequence). The CDR3 covers 14 residues. Trimming removed 0 bases from V and 5 bases from J, with 11 bases in between. The CDR3 spells CSARDRRLNNEQFF. For the CDR3, the DNA is TGCAGTGCTAGAGATAGGCGTCTAAACAATGAGCAGTTCTTC.

This clonotype was found a few times. The chain is built from TRBV7-2 and TRBJ1-4; D is unresolved. The CDR3 loop spans 14 amino acids. Trimming removed 4 bases at V and 8 bases at J, with 14 bases between. CDR1 is SGHTA and CDR2 is FQGNSA in the germline V gene. The CDR3 region has the DNA TGTGCCAGCAGCTCTGGTTTACGGGGAGAAAAACTGTTTTTT. Its translation is CASSSGLRGEKLFF.

The gene calls are TRBV29-1 and TRBJ2-1; TRBD2 is a possible D gene (6 bases). This CDR3 has 11 residues. V lost 4 bases, J lost 10 bases, and 11 bases lay in between. Germline-derived CDR1 and CDR2 are SQVTM and ANQGSEA. The CDR3 sequence is CSVGAGREQFF. CDR3 coding DNA: TGCAGCGTTGGGGCGGGGCGCGAGCAGTTCTTC.

This clonotype was detected a few times. V gene TRBV6-2 or TRBV6-3 combines with J gene TRBJ2-5, with 10 bases that match TRBD2. V lost 8 bases to trimming and J lost 4 bases; unmatched junction nucleotides: 10. Germline CDR1 reads MNHEY; CDR2 reads SVGEGT. This CDR3 has 15 amino acids. The CDR3 region is CASGEIGLAVETQYF. In DNA, the CDR3 is TGTGCCAGCGGTGAGATTGGACTAGCGGTAGAGACCCAGTACTTC.

CDR3 protein: CASSPTGAKDSPLHF. The CDR3 DNA reads as TGTGCCAGCAGCCCGACAGGGGCCAAAGATTCACCCCTCCACTTT. This chain uses TRBV2 with TRBJ1-6; 8 bases are shared with TRBD1. With 6 bases clipped from V and 8 bases from J, the junction kept 9 bases outside the gene matches. The CDR3 runs 15 residues. Germline V gene lookup returns CDR1 SNHLY and CDR2 FYNNEI.

The CDR3 nucleotides are TGTGCCATCAGTGAGGCGCCCGGGGGTCCCTATGGCTACACCTTC. This encodes CAISEAPGGPYGYTF. This chain joins TRBV10-3 and TRBJ1-2, with TRBD1 as a possible D gene (5 bases). Looked up from germline, CDR1 is ENHRY and CDR2 is SYGVKD. V lost 2 bases and J 4 bases, leaving 14 bases between the germline ends. The CDR3 totals 15 residues.

The rearrangement uses TRBV4-3 and TRBJ2-2; 7 positions match TRBD2. Germline V gives CDR1 LGHNA, CDR2 YSLEER. With V trimmed by 4 bases and J by 7 bases, 9 bases remained unmatched. The CDR3 loop spans 15 amino acids. CDR3 amino acids: CASSPWTSSYGELFF. DNA of the CDR3: TGCGCCAGCAGCCCCTGGACTAGTTCCTACGGGGAGCTGTTTTTT.

The chain recombines TRBV7-9 with TRBJ1-1, with TRBD1 matching over 7 bases. The length of the CDR3 is 15 residues. The V gene's germline CDR1 is SEHNR and CDR2 FQNEAQ (reference sequence). V lost 4 bases, J lost 3 bases, and 8 bases stayed unmatched. The CDR3 spells CASSSFRDSYTEAFF. The CDR3 DNA follows: TGTGCCAGCAGCTCTTTCCGGGACAGTTACACTGAAGCTTTCTTT.

This clonotype has just a few counts. The chain joins TRBV12-3 or TRBV12-4 to TRBJ1-5; D gene unclear. This CDR3 is built from 14 residues. The germline V and J ends were trimmed by 5 bases and 3 bases, with 11 bases remaining between them. For the CDR3, the DNA is TGTGCCAGCAGTCCGCTCGGGAACAATCAGCCCCAGCATTTT. As protein: CASSPLGNNQPQHF.

There are a few counts of this clonotype. The CDR3 loop reads CASSLGAQFNQPQHF. CDR3 bases: TGTGCCAGCAGTTTAGGTGCTCAGTTCAATCAGCCCCAGCATTTT. This chain links TRBV12-3 or TRBV12-4 with TRBJ1-5; D is ambiguous. Trimming removed 1 base from V and 3 bases from J, with 10 bases in between. The CDR3 extends over 15 amino acids.